This T cell receptor (beta chain) stems from a study of blood T cell repertoires in COVID-19. On the study more broadly: T cells, B-cell-depleted T cells, or PBMCs provided the cDNA or gDNA that served as material.

Trimming took 8 bases from V and 1 from J; bases not matched to a gene: 8. CDR1 and CDR2 (germline): MNHEY, SMNVEV (reference sequence). The CDR3 has 14 residues. Study processing details: Quantification of nucleated cells was approximated via reference gene primer amplification. Clones were read by immunoSEQ multiplex PCR, and TCRdb kept only the in-frame ones, dropping some. That table supplies the V and J calls and clone size; D and trimming were determined from the DNA. In the table there are roughly 300,000 clones, 86% of which are singletons. The chain carries TRBV27 and TRBJ2-7, with 7 bases lining up with TRBD1. What was sequenced was peripheral blood. The clonotype was recovered from a woman in her fifties or sixties with acute or convalescent COVID-19. CDR3 sequence reads: CASRPGQRSYEQYF. DNA for the CDR3: TGTGCCAGCCGTCCGGGACAGAGATCCTACGAGCAGTACTTC.